This T cell receptor beta chain was observed in a study of blood T cell repertoires in COVID-19. Study information: Samples came from the United States, Italy and Spain, spanning acute and convalescent COVID-19.

Germline V gene lookup returns CDR1 SGDLS and CDR2 YYNGEE. The length of the CDR3 is 17 residues. V lost 0 bases and J lost 1; bases outside the gene matches: 9. The sample holds one count of this clone. Method: immunoSEQ multiplex PCR; TCRdb's copy keeps in-frame clones and lacks some. The sample lists 250,000 to 300,000 clones; approximately 82% were seen once. Participants were aged about 18 to 89 years, lived in over 20 US areas, and enrolled virtually. Participants were placed into cohorts based on the clinical history they reported. Within 2 weeks of study entry, exposed participants had contacted a PCR-confirmed or clinician-diagnosed COVID-19 case.

Material: PBMCs or T cells enriched from blood (not recorded which). This sequence originates from a man between 35 and 55 years old who had been exposed to COVID-19. The chain employs TRBV9 and TRBJ1-1; TRBD1 agrees at 7 bases. The CDR3 DNA sequence: TGTGCCAGCAGCGTAGGTCACAAGGGACAGAAGAACACTGAAGCTTTCTTT. It specifies CASSVGHKGQKNTEAFF.